This T cell receptor beta chain was sequenced during a study of T cells in localized non-small cell lung cancer. Study outcomes and limitations: Higher blood T cell density tracked longer overall survival. A median roughly 57 of the top 100 tumor clones appeared in adjacent lung. Clonality of T cells reached its maximum in uninvolved adjacent lung, surpassing tumor.

Measured with immunoSEQ multiplex PCR; TCRdb has only the in-frame clones, and not every one. This sample yields over 25,000 clones, of which roughly 78% are seen a single time; 16% belongs to the top ten. A single count supports this clone. The antigen remains unidentified. This CDR3 comprises 13 residues. The germline CDR1 and CDR2 sequences are LGHNA and YSLEER. Trimming removed 2 bases at V and 7 bases at J, with 9 bases between. The sequence derives from a male donor at least 60 years old with stage III squamous cell lung carcinoma. The sequencing used peripheral blood, collected before any cancer treatment. J is TRBJ1-5 and V is TRBV4-3; D may be TRBD1 (5 bases). CDR3 amino acids: CASSQQGGQPQHF. The CDR3, as DNA: TGCGCCAGCAGCCAACAGGGAGGGCAGCCCCAGCATTTT.